This T cell receptor beta chain is from a study of shared clonotypes between healthy human individuals. Study-level background: Three men and a couple of women, aged 18 to 49, were donors. Each donor had three CD4 naive, three CD4 memory, two CD8 naive and one CD8 memory plate. Whole-study findings and limits: The expectation was that sequencing depth would affect clonotype sharing among donors.

Some 29,000 T cell genomes (around 200 ng DNA) went into each sorted-subset replicate. Using immunoSEQ multiplex PCR, the repertoire was profiled, and TCRdb retains in-frame clones only, with some absent. Among approximately 940,000 clones listed, more than 75% were seen once. This clone was picked up one time. Its cognate antigen is unknown. Germline V lookup: CDR1 SEHNR, CDR2 FQNEAQ (reference sequence). CDR3 size: 15 residues. V was pared by 3 bases and J by 2 bases, with 10 bases between. The TCR originated in a man aged 18 to 29 in good health. The V gene is TRBV7-9, the J gene TRBJ1-4, with D perhaps matching TRBD1 (5 bases). Sequencing was done on a sample of memory CD4+ T cells sorted from blood. The subset was: CD45RA-negative fraction. The CDR3 DNA reads TGTGCCAGCAGCTTGGGGACGGCCACTAATGAAAAACTGTTTTTT. Its protein is CASSLGTATNEKLFF.